A single sample gave rise to the 8 T cell receptor beta chains below, sequenced in a study of CD8 T cells in ankylosing spondylitis. TCRdb reprocessed the 5' RACE reads with MiXCR, giving one entry per CDR3 protein. This table holds approximately 150,000 distinct CDR3 sequences, 25% to 35% found once. Input material: synovial fluid, either unsorted or a sorted T cell fraction (not recorded which). The receptor source for this set is a male donor with ankylosing spondylitis.

This chain links TRBV28 with TRBJ1-2; unclear D gene. Trimming cost V 2 bases and J 2 bases, with 18 bases left between them. Germline values: CDR1 MDHEN, CDR2 SYDVKM. The length of the CDR3 is 17 residues. CDR3 residues: CASSLGSKFGVNYGYTF. DNA for the CDR3: TGTGCCAGCAGTTTAGGTTCGAAGTTCGGGGTCAACTATGGCTACACCTTC.

This clonotype was counted a few times. J is TRBJ2-3 and V is TRBV20-1; possibly TRBD2 for D (6 bases). V was trimmed by 5 bases and J by 8 bases, leaving 8 bases between them. Germline lookup yields CDR1 DFQATT and CDR2 SNEGSKA (reference sequence). This CDR3 spans 10 amino acids. The CDR3 loop reads CSALEGTQYF. The CDR3 DNA follows: TGCAGTGCTTTGGAGGGTACGCAGTATTTT.

This clonotype was counted many times. The chain joins TRBV5-1 to TRBJ2-1; 7 bases align to TRBD2. The CDR3 length is 15 residues. V gave up 4 bases and J gave up 8 bases; unmatched junction bases: 12. The germline V gene has CDR1 SGHRS and CDR2 YFSETQ. This chain's CDR3 is CASSAFGGNVDEQFF. The CDR3 nucleotides are TGCGCCAGCAGCGCCTTCGGGGGGAACGTGGATGAGCAGTTCTTC. Using reference TRBV5-1 and TRBJ2-1 for the parts outside the CDR3, the full variable domain is KAGVTQTPRYLIKTRGQQVTLSCSPISGHRSVSWYQQTPGQGLQFLFEYFSETQRNKGNFPGRFSGRQFSNSRSEMNVSTLELGDSALYLCASSAFGGNVDEQFFGPGTRLTVL.

This clonotype was detected many times. The J gene is TRBJ1-2, the V gene TRBV30; D is unresolved. The CDR3 sequence is 13 residues long. Germline lookup yields CDR1 GTSNPN and CDR2 SVGIG (reference sequence). V lost 2 bases to trimming and J lost 3 bases, with 10 bases between them. The CDR3 sequence is CAWSRQIDYGYTF. CDR3 nucleotide sequence: TGTGCCTGGAGTCGCCAGATAGACTATGGCTACACCTTC.

This clonotype was found many times. The gene calls are TRBV29-1 and TRBJ2-3; a possible D gene is TRBD2 (5 bases). The CDR3 sequence is 12 residues long. Trimming left V 2 bases short and J 4 bases short, with 7 bases between. Germline loops: CDR1 SQVTM, CDR2 ANQGSEA. The CDR3 region is CSVELAADTQYF. The CDR3 coding sequence is TGCAGCGTTGAACTAGCAGCAGATACGCAGTATTTT.

The table lists this clonotype with many counts. This chain connects TRBV20-1 to TRBJ1-1, with TRBD1 as a possible D gene (6 bases). CDR3 size: 15 residues. Germline CDR1 and CDR2: DFQATT and SNEGSKA (reference sequence). V lost 5 bases and J 2 bases, leaving 18 bases between the germline ends. CDR3 sequence: CSAANQGQGNTEAFF. The CDR3 DNA follows: TGCAGTGCTGCCAACCAGGGGCAGGGTAACACTGAAGCTTTCTTT.

The chain carries TRBV12-3 or TRBV12-4 and TRBJ2-1, with a weak D call TRBD1 (6 bases). CDR3 length equals 16 residues. Deletions cut 6 bases from V and 4 bases from J, with 19 bases between. Here the CDR3 reads CASSPQGGGAYNEQFF. The CDR3 DNA follows: TGTGCCAGCAGCCCACAGGGCGGTGGAGCGTACAATGAGCAGTTCTTC.

This clonotype was detected a few times. The chain joins TRBV20-1 to TRBJ1-4; 8 bases align to TRBD1. The CDR3 runs to 13 residues. V lost 6 bases, J lost 8 bases, and 8 bases stayed unmatched. Germline values: CDR1 DFQATT, CDR2 SNEGSKA (reference sequence). In nucleotides, the CDR3 is TGCAGTGCACCGGACAGGGTCGAGGAAAAACTGTTTTTT. Encoded protein: CSAPDRVEEKLFF.